This T cell receptor (beta chain) was profiled in a study of blood T cell repertoires in COVID-19. On the study more broadly: Spain, Italy and the United States supplied samples that represented acute and convalescent COVID-19. PBMCs, B-cell-depleted T cells, or T cells provided the cDNA or gDNA that made up the material.

As handled by the study authors: Counts of nucleated cells, estimated from reference gene primer amplification, were obtained. Generated by immunoSEQ multiplex PCR, the TCRdb table keeps only in-frame clones and is missing some. That table furnishes V, J and clone size, whereas the DNA furnished D and trimming. The table lists fewer than 250,000 clones, 84% of them singletons. Trimming shortened V by 4 bases and J by 1 base, and 17 bases separated the two germline ends. The CDR3 has 17 residues. CDR1 and CDR2 (germline): SGHRS, YFSETQ. The chain joins TRBV5-1 to TRBJ2-2; D might be TRBD2 (6 bases). This TCR came from a woman in her forties or fifties with active or convalescent COVID-19. The sequenced material came from peripheral blood. The CDR3 DNA reads TGCGCCAGCAGCCCTTTTCGTGGCGGGAAGAACACCGGGGAGCTGTTTTTT. This codes for CASSPFRGGKNTGELFF.